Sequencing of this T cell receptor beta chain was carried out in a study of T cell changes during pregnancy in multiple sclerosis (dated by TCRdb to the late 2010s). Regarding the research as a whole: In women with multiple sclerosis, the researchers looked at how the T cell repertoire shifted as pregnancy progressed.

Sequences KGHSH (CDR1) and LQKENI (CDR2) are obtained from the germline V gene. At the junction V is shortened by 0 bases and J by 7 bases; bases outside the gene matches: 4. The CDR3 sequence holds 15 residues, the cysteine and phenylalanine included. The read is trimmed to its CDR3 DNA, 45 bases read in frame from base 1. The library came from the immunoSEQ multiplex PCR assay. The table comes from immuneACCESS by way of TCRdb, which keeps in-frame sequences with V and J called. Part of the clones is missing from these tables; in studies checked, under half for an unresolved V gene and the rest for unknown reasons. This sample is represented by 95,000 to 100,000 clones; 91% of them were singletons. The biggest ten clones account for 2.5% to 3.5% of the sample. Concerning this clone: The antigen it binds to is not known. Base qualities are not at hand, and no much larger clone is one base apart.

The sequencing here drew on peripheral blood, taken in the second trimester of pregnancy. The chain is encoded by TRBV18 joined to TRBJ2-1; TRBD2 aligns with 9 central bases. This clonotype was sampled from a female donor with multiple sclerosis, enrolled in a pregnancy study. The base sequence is TGTGCCAGCTCACCACCGTGGCTAGCGGGGAATGAGCAGTTCTTC. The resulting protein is CASSPPWLAGNEQFF.